This T cell receptor beta chain derives from a study of siplizumab effects on memory and regulatory T cells. Study results and limitations: Of the proliferating CD4+ or CD8+ clones, roughly 80-97% lacked a naive or memory phenotype that could be assigned. Memory cells that were CD4+ and unstimulated gave rise to alloreactive sequences, which siplizumab significantly reduced.

TCRdb keeps only in-frame clones here, not all; method: immunoSEQ multiplex PCR. The sample has approximately 100,000 clones; about 91% are singletons. About this clone itself: The target antigen is unknown.

The specimen was Tregs sorted from blood. The clonotype was recovered from a human donor in good health.

CDR3 in amino acids: CASSPQGRSHRETQYF. The CDR3 nucleotides read TGTGCCAGCAGTCCACAGGGTCGTAGTCATCGAGAGACCCAGTACTTC. This chain links TRBV28 with TRBJ2-5, with a possible D match to TRBD1 (6 bases). The CDR3 consists of 16 residues. In germline, CDR1 is MDHEN, CDR2 SYDVKM. V shed 5 bases and J shed 4 bases, with 20 bases lying between them.